This is a list of T cell receptor beta chains from one sample in a study of a mutant IDH1 vaccine in newly diagnosed glioma. The method was immunoSEQ multiplex PCR; TCRdb's version includes in-frame clones alone and lacks a portion of them. The data contain under 80,000 clones, 65% to 90% of them singletons. Sequences were derived from PBMCs, sampled from a glioma patient treated with radiotherapy, temozolomide or both. The receptor set was obtained from a man aged 25 to 45 with glioma. CDR3s include the opening cysteine and the closing phenylalanine or tryptophan. D genes are given only for firm matches. Clone size appears in some rows only: once, few, many, or a class for an expanded clone.

d_call j_call v_call clone_size cdr3_aa cdr3_nt
NA TRBJ2-1 TRBV6-5 NA CASSYSGPQFYNEQFF TGTGCCAGCAGTTACTCGGGGCCTCAATTTTACAATGAGCAGTTCTTC
NA TRBJ1-5 TRBV7-6 NA CASSLDGVLQPQHF TGTGCCAGCAGCTTAGATGGCGTGTTGCAGCCCCAGCATTTT
NA TRBJ2-1 TRBV11-1 NA CASSDTLEQFF TGTGCCAGCAGCGATACCCTTGAGCAGTTCTTC
NA TRBJ1-1 TRBV19 few CASSITGRGTEAFF TGTGCCAGTAGTATTACAGGGAGAGGGACTGAAGCTTTCTTT
TRBD1 TRBJ2-7 TRBV2 NA CASTTRTGREQYF TGTGCCAGCACCACACGGACAGGGAGGGAGCAGTACTTC
TRBD2 TRBJ2-7 TRBV5-1 NA CASALSGGIYEQYF TGCGCCAGCGCTTTAAGCGGGGGCATCTACGAGCAGTACTTC
NA TRBJ1-2 TRBV5-1 NA CASSDKPNYGYTF TGCGCCAGCAGTGACAAGCCCAACTATGGCTACACCTTC
NA TRBJ2-7 TRBV29-1 NA CSVEDSYEQYF TGCAGCGTTGAGGACAGCTACGAGCAGTACTTC
NA TRBJ1-6 TRBV6-6 NA CASSYDGGRSPLHF TGTGCCAGCAGTTATGACGGGGGGCGGTCACCCCTCCACTTT
NA TRBJ1-4 TRBV7-9 NA CASSTPGGRNEKLFF TGTGCCAGCAGCACACCCGGGGGCCGGAATGAAAAACTGTTTTTT
NA TRBJ1-1 TRBV27 NA CASSDRENTEAFF TGTGCCAGCAGTGATAGGGAGAACACTGAAGCTTTCTTT
NA TRBJ1-4 TRBV6-1 once CASTGPTNEKLFF TGTGCCAGCACAGGGCCAACTAATGAAAAACTGTTTTTT
TRBD1 TRBJ1-5 TRBV12-5 NA CASGSGQGPYSNQPQHF TGTGCTAGTGGTTCAGGACAGGGGCCTTATAGCAATCAGCCCCAGCATTTT
NA TRBJ2-5 TRBV27 NA CASSSQLDRRDGTQYF TGTGCCAGCAGTTCACAGCTTGACCGACGAGACGGGACCCAGTACTTC
NA TRBJ1-3 TRBV6-5 NA CATRNADRGNTIYF TGTGCCACACGGAACGCGGACAGAGGAAACACCATATATTTT
NA TRBJ2-3 TRBV7-9 NA CASSLGGSGTDTQYF TGTGCCAGCAGCTTAGGAGGGTCGGGCACAGATACGCAGTATTTT
NA TRBJ1-1 TRBV20-1 few CSAQPGIEAFF TGCAGTGCTCAACCGGGGATAGAAGCTTTCTTT
NA TRBJ1-5 TRBV30 NA CAWSVGLLPTTWGNQPQHF TGTGCCTGGAGTGTAGGCCTCCTACCGACCACCTGGGGCAATCAGCCCCAGCATTTT
NA TRBJ2-7 TRBV7-8 NA CASSLVGGTDEQYF TGTGCCAGCAGCTTAGTGGGGGGAACCGACGAGCAGTACTTC
TRBD1 TRBJ1-5 TRBV5-4 NA CASSQKGAGNQPQHF TGTGCCAGCAGCCAAAAGGGGGCAGGCAATCAGCCCCAGCATTTT
NA TRBJ1-2 TRBV5-1 NA CASSPGWGYTF TGCGCCAGCAGCCCGGGATGGGGCTACACCTTC
TRBD1 TRBJ1-6 TRBV6-5 NA CASRGQSSYNSPLHF TGTGCCAGCAGGGGACAGAGCTCCTATAATTCACCCCTCCACTTT
NA TRBJ2-7 TRBV7-6 NA CASSLAREPYEQYF TGTGCCAGCAGCTTAGCCAGGGAACCCTACGAGCAGTACTTC
NA TRBJ2-7 TRBV5-1 NA CASSLEGRGTNEQYF TGCGCCAGCAGCTTGGAAGGTAGAGGGACCAACGAGCAGTACTTC
NA TRBJ2-7 TRBV11-3 NA CASSPPSRNYEQYF TGTGCCAGCAGCCCGCCGAGCAGAAACTACGAGCAGTACTTC
TRBD1 TRBJ1-6 TRBV10-1 NA CASNEGQGYSPLHF TGCGCCAGCAATGAGGGACAGGGGTATTCACCCCTCCACTTT